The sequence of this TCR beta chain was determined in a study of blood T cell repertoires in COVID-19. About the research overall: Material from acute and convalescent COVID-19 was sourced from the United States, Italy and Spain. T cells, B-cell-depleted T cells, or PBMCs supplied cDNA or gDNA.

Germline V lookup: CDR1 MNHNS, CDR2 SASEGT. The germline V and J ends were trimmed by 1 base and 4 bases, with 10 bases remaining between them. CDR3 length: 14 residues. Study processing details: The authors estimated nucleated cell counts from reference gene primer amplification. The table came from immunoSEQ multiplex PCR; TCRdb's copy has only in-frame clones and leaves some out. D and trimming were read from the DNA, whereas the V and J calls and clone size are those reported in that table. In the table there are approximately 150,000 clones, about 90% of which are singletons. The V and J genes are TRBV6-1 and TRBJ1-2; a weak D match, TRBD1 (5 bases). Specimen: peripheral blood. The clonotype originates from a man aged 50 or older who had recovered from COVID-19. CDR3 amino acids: CASSEVGQSYGYTF. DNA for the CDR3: TGTGCCAGCAGTGAAGTGGGGCAGTCCTATGGCTACACCTTC.